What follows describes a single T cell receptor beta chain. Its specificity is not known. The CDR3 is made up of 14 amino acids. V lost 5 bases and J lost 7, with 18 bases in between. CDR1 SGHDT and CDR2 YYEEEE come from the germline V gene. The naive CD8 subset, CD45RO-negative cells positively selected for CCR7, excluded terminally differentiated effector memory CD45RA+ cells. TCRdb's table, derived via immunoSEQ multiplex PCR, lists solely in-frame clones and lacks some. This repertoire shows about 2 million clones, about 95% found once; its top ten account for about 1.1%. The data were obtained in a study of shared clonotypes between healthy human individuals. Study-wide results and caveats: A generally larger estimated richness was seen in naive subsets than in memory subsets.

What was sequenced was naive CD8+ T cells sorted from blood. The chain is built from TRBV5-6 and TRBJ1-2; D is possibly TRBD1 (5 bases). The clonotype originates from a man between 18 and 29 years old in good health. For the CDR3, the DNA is TGTGCCAGCAGTGGGAGCCAGGGCCAGGGTGGCTACACCTTC. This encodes CASSGSQGQGGYTF.